Listed below are T cell receptor beta chains from one sample, sequenced in a study of cytomegalovirus exposure and HLA in healthy donors. Sequencing used immunoSEQ multiplex PCR; TCRdb keeps in-frame clones, though not all of them. The data hold more than 300,000 clones, with 86% observed a single time. Sequencing was done on a sample of PBMCs. The source of these receptors is a woman between 18 and 29 years old in good health and CMV-seronegative. Each CDR3 is given with its conserved first and last residue. D genes are given only for firm matches. Clone size is given for some rows only: seen once, a few or many times, or a class if the clone is expanded.

j_call clone_size d_call v_call cdr3_aa cdr3_nt
TRBJ1-4 many NA TRBV2 CASSEDVEKLFF TGTGCCAGCAGTGAAGATGTAGAAAAACTGTTTTTT
TRBJ2-7 NA NA TRBV19 CASTSGQTYEQYF TGTGCCAGTACCTCCGGACAGACCTACGAGCAGTACTTC
TRBJ2-2 NA TRBD2 TRBV9 CASSGTSGVTGELFF TGTGCCAGCAGCGGGACTAGCGGGGTGACCGGGGAGCTGTTTTTT
TRBJ1-2 few NA TRBV2 CASSVRQGDGYTF TGTGCCAGCAGTGTAAGGCAGGGCGATGGCTACACCTTC
TRBJ1-5 NA TRBD1 TRBV6-5 CASDRGRVINQPQHF TGTGCCAGCGACAGGGGACGGGTAATCAATCAGCCCCAGCATTTT
TRBJ1-2 NA TRBD1 TRBV19 CASSGGQPVGYGYTF TGTGCCAGTAGTGGGGGACAGCCGGTTGGCTATGGCTACACCTTC
TRBJ1-5 NA TRBD1 TRBV5-1 CASSLGWTGATNQPQHF TGCGCCAGCAGCTTGGGGTGGACAGGGGCCACCAATCAGCCCCAGCATTTT
TRBJ2-7 NA TRBD2 TRBV2 CASSVRSGGPYEQYF TGTGCCAGCAGTGTTAGATCGGGAGGGCCCTACGAGCAGTACTTC
TRBJ2-3 NA NA TRBV6-4 CASRGDTDTQYF TGTGCCAGCAGGGGCGATACAGATACGCAGTATTTT
TRBJ1-1 few NA TRBV4-1 CASSQGRGGNTEAFF TGCGCCAGCAGCCAAGGCCGCGGGGGGAACACTGAAGCTTTCTTT
TRBJ2-1 once NA TRBV28 CASSLAGNDEQFF TGTGCCAGCAGTTTGGCGGGGAATGATGAGCAGTTCTTC
TRBJ2-5 NA NA TRBV6-5 CASSYSKPEETQYF TGTGCCAGCAGTTACTCGAAGCCTGAAGAGACCCAGTACTTC
TRBJ2-7 NA NA TRBV11-3 CASSFVPPTGTLSTTEQYF TGTGCCAGCAGCTTCGTTCCTCCTACCGGGACACTTTCTACTACCGAGCAGTACTTC
TRBJ2-6 NA NA TRBV27 CASSSGGKGANVLTF TGTGCCAGCAGTTCTGGGGGGAAAGGGGCCAACGTCCTGACTTTC
TRBJ2-3 NA TRBD2 TRBV4-1 CASSQGFSGRTDTQYF TGCGCCAGCAGCCAAGGGTTTAGCGGGAGGACAGATACGCAGTATTTT
TRBJ2-4 NA NA TRBV27 CASSLEGVGSKNIQYF TGTGCCAGCAGTTTAGAGGGAGTGGGGAGCAAAAACATTCAGTACTTC
TRBJ2-7 many TRBD2 TRBV6-5 CASSIGPSGRVEQYF TGTGCCAGCAGTATTGGCCCAAGCGGGAGGGTTGAGCAGTACTTC
TRBJ2-1 NA TRBD2 TRBV9 CASSVATREIGNEQFF TGTGCCAGCAGCGTAGCTACGCGGGAGATAGGAAATGAGCAGTTCTTC
TRBJ2-5 NA NA TRBV19 CASSPRRVRDTTKETQYF TGTGCCAGTAGTCCCCGGCGGGTACGGGACACAACGAAAGAGACCCAGTACTTC
TRBJ1-2 NA TRBD1 TRBV29-1 CSVAVRGQTNYGYTF TGCAGCGTTGCTGTTCGGGGACAGACTAACTATGGCTACACCTTC
TRBJ2-7 NA TRBD1 TRBV27 CASSLDGGQPYEQYF TGTGCCAGCAGTTTAGATGGGGGACAGCCCTACGAGCAGTACTTC
TRBJ2-1 NA TRBD2 TRBV6-6 CASSYMGGSMNEQFF TGTGCCAGCAGTTACATGGGCGGGAGCATGAATGAGCAGTTCTTC
TRBJ1-2 NA NA TRBV5-5 CASSFGETVYGYTF TGTGCCAGCAGCTTCGGCGAGACAGTTTATGGCTACACCTTC
TRBJ2-7 once TRBD1 TRBV28 CASSARGRGEQYF TGTGCCAGCAGCGCTAGGGGGCGAGGCGAGCAGTACTTC
TRBJ1-1 NA NA TRBV7-2 CASTLDPGLLVVGAFF TGTGCCAGCACCCTTGACCCGGGACTGCTAGTCGTAGGAGCTTTCTTT
TRBJ1-2 NA NA TRBV27 CASRPGWEGYGYTF TGTGCCAGCCGTCCTGGATGGGAGGGCTATGGCTACACCTTC
TRBJ2-7 NA NA TRBV7-3 CASSLTWEPHYEQYF TGTGCCAGCAGCTTAACGTGGGAGCCTCACTACGAGCAGTACTTC
TRBJ1-1 NA NA TRBV29-1 CSVRTAKNTEAFF TGCAGCGTCCGGACAGCGAAAAACACTGAAGCTTTCTTT